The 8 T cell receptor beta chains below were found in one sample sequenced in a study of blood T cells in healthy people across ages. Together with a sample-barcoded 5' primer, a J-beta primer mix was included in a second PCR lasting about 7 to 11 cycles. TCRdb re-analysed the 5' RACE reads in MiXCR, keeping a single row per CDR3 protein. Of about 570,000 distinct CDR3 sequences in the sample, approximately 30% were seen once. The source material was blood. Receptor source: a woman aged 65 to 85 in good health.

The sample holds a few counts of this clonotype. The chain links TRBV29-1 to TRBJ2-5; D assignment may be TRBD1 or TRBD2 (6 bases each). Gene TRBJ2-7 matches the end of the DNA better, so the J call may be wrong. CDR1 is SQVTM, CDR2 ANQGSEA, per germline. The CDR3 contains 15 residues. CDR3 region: CSVEGLGGNSYEQYF. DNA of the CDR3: TGCAGCGTTGAAGGTCTCGGGGGCAACTCCTACGAGCAGTACTTC.

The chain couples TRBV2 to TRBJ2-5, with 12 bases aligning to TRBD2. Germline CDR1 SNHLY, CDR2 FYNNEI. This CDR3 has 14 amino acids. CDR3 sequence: CALAGLAGGETQYF. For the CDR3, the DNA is TGTGCTCTTGCGGGACTAGCGGGTGGGGAGACCCAGTACTTC.

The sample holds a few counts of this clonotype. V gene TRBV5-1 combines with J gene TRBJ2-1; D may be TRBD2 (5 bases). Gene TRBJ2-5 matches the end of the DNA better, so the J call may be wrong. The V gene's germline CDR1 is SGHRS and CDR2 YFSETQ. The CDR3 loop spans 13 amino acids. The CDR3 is CASSFEGGETQYF. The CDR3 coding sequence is TGCGCCAGCAGCTTTGAGGGCGGGGAGACCCAGTACTTC.

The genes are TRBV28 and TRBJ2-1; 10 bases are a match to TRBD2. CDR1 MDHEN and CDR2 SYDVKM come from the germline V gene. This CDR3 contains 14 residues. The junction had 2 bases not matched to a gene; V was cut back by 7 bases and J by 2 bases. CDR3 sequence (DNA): TGTGCCAGCATAAGCGGGGGGGCCTACAATGAGCAGTTCTTC. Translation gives CASISGGAYNEQFF.

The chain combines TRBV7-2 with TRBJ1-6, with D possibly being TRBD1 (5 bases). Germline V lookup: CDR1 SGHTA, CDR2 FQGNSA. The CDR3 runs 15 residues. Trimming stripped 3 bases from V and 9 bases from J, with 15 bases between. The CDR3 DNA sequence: TGTGCCAGCAGCTTCAAGGGGCCAGGAATTTCACCCCTCCACTTT. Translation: CASSFKGPGISPLHF.

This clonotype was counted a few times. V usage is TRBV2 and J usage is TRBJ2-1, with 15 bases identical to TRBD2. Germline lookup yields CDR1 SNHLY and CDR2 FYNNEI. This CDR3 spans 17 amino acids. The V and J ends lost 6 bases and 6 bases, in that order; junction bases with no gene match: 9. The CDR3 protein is CASRTGLAGGVGNEQFF. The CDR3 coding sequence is TGTGCCAGCAGGACAGGACTAGCGGGGGGGGTCGGCAATGAGCAGTTCTTC.

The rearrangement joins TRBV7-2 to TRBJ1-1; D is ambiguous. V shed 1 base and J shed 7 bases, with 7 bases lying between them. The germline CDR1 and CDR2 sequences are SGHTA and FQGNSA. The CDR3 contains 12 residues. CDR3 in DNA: TGTGCCAGCAGCTTAGGAGGTGTTGAAGCTTTCTTT. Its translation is CASSLGGVEAFF.

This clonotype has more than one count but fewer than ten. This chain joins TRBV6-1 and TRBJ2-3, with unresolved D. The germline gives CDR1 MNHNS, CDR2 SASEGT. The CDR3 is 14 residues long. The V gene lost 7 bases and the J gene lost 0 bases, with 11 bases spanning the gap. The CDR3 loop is CASTVHSSTDTQYF. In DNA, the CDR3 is TGTGCCAGCACCGTGCATTCTAGCACAGATACGCAGTATTTT.